These 21 T cell receptor beta chains were all obtained from the same sample, sequenced in a study of blood T cell repertoires in COVID-19. Only in-frame clones appear in the TCRdb table, and some are missing; sequencing was by immunoSEQ multiplex PCR. The profile shows about 160,000 clones, roughly 93% of them singletons. Sequencing was carried out using peripheral blood. The origin of the receptors is a man aged 18 to 30 with acute or convalescent COVID-19.

This chain uses TRBV7-8 with TRBJ2-7; D gene ambiguous. This CDR3 is 14 amino acids long. The V gene's germline CDR1 is SGHVS and CDR2 FQNEAQ. Deletions cut 1 base from V and 5 bases from J, with 12 bases between. The CDR3 DNA reads as TGTGCCAGCAGCTTAGTAGAATCTTCACACGAGCAGTACTTC. This sequence encodes CASSLVESSHEQYF.

The chain recombines TRBV6-5 with TRBJ2-3; D is perhaps TRBD1 (6 bases). Germline CDR1 is MNHEY and CDR2 is SVGAGI. This CDR3 has 12 residues. The V end lost 5 bases, the J end lost 11 bases, and 14 bases lay between the germline ends. CDR3 region: CASSTPRGGQYF. The CDR3 bases are TGTGCCAGCAGTACCCCCCGAGGGGGGCAGTATTTT.

This chain joins TRBV5-5 and TRBJ2-5; 15 bases line up with TRBD2. V lost 7 bases and J lost 3; bases outside the gene matches: 4. This CDR3 is built from 15 residues. The germline CDR1 and CDR2 sequences are SGHKS and YYEKEE (reference sequence). The CDR3 here is CASGRTSGREETQYF. Written as DNA, the CDR3 is TGTGCCAGCGGTAGGACTAGCGGGAGGGAAGAGACCCAGTACTTC.

The chain has TRBV19 and TRBJ2-4, with 8 nucleotides matching TRBD1. V was pared by 3 bases and J by 8 bases, with 18 bases of the junction left unmatched. Germline V gene lookup returns CDR1 LNHDA and CDR2 SQIVND (reference sequence). CDR3 length equals 18 residues. The CDR3 sequence is CASSINPIRRTGIDIQYF. CDR3 DNA: TGTGCCAGTAGTATTAACCCGATTCGAAGGACAGGGATAGACATTCAGTACTTC. Variable domain in full (rest from reference TRBV19 and TRBJ2-4): DGGITQSPKYLFRKEGQNVTLSCEQNLNHDAMYWYRQDPGQGLRLIYYSQIVNDFQKGDIAEGYSVSREKKESFPLTVTSAQKNPTAFYLCASSINPIRRTGIDIQYFGAGTRLSVL.

The genes are TRBV10-3 and TRBJ1-1; D gene unclear. The CDR3 consists of 12 residues. Per the germline V gene, CDR1 is ENHRY and CDR2 is SYGVKD. V was cut by 7 bases and J by 3 bases, with 9 bases left in between. CDR3 sequence (DNA): TGTGCCATCATCGGGGAGGACACTGAAGCTTTCTTT. As protein: CAIIGEDTEAFF.

V and J are TRBV5-1 and TRBJ2-7, with D possibly TRBD1 on 6 matching bases. Deletions cut 2 bases from V and 2 bases from J, with 11 bases between. This CDR3 spans 14 amino acids. Germline V gene data show CDR1 as SGHRS and CDR2 as YFSETQ. The CDR3 sequence: CASSLQGLAYEQYF. In DNA, the CDR3 is TGCGCCAGCAGCTTACAGGGCCTGGCCTACGAGCAGTACTTC.

CDR3: CASSYGQQGKGNTIYF. CDR3 in DNA: TGTGCCAGCAGTTACGGACAACAGGGGAAAGGAAACACCATATATTTT. The V call is TRBV6-5, the J call TRBJ1-3, with TRBD1 identical over 7 bases. Germline V gene sequence: CDR1 MNHEY, CDR2 SVGAGI. The CDR3 covers 16 residues. V lost 2 bases and J lost 4; bases outside the gene matches: 8.

The count of this clone is one. This rearrangement joins TRBV1 to TRBJ1-1; the DNA was not used to check the table's D call, TRBD1. TRBV1 is a documented pseudogene. This CDR3 region has 10 residues. The CDR3 loop reads CTSSHARREF. The DNA for the CDR3 is TGCACCAGCAGCCACGCCCGCAGGGAATTT.

The chain is built from TRBV5-5 and TRBJ1-6; 10 bases match TRBD1. Germline trimming cut 4 bases from V and 2 bases from J; bases unmatched to any gene: 6. Germline CDR1 reads SGHKS; CDR2 reads YYEKEE (reference sequence). This CDR3 has 17 residues. DNA of the CDR3: TGTGCCAGCAGCCCTGGGACAGGGGTAGCCTATAATTCACCCCTCCACTTT. Protein sequence: CASSPGTGVAYNSPLHF.

This sequence joins TRBV9 and TRBJ2-3; 7 positions match TRBD2. In germline, CDR1 is SGDLS, CDR2 YYNGEE. The CDR3 contains 16 residues. Unmatched junction bases numbered 6, after V lost 0 bases and J lost 2 bases. CDR3 sequence (DNA): TGTGCCAGCAGCGTAGGCGCGGGGGACCTCACAGATACGCAGTATTTT. This gives the protein CASSVGAGDLTDTQYF.

The rearrangement links TRBV18 to TRBJ1-1, with D possibly matching TRBD1 (5 bases). The germline gives CDR1 KGHSH, CDR2 LQKENI. V was shortened by 2 bases and J by 7 bases, with 17 bases between the two germline ends. The CDR3 totals 15 residues. This CDR3 reads CASSPSGHHRGEAFF. Written as DNA, the CDR3 is TGTGCCAGCTCACCATCAGGACATCATAGGGGTGAAGCTTTCTTT.

The chain links TRBV5-4 to TRBJ1-2, with TRBD1 identical over 7 bases. Trimming cost V 7 bases and J 4 bases; bases outside gene matches: 10. The germline V gene has CDR1 SGHNT and CDR2 YYREEE (reference sequence). This CDR3 region has 14 residues. CDR3 region: CASVRDSEFYGYTF. The CDR3 DNA is TGTGCCAGCGTCCGGGACAGTGAATTCTATGGCTACACCTTC.

This clone has only one observation. The J gene is TRBJ2-2, the V gene TRBV4-1, with 8 positions matching TRBD1. Germline V CDR1 and CDR2: MGHRA, YSYEKL. This CDR3 has 19 amino acids. Trimming at V came to 1 base and at J to 6 bases, leaving 16 bases not matched to a gene. CDR3: CASSQVSGQGRIMAGELFF. The CDR3 DNA reads TGCGCCAGCAGCCAAGTTAGCGGACAGGGACGGATCATGGCCGGGGAGCTGTTTTTT.

This clone was observed a few times. V usage is TRBV27 and J usage is TRBJ2-7; 9 bases fit TRBD2. The CDR3 runs 18 residues. V was pared by 0 bases and J by 6 bases, with 15 bases of the junction left unmatched. Germline V gene sequence: CDR1 MNHEY, CDR2 SMNVEV (reference sequence). DNA of the CDR3: TGTGCCAGCAGTTTATCGTTTGGCGGGAGGGCCCCGGGCTTCGAGCAGTACTTC. Encoded protein: CASSLSFGGRAPGFEQYF.

The rearrangement joins TRBV5-1 to TRBJ2-3; a weak D match, TRBD1 (5 bases). Trimming removed 0 bases from V and 4 bases from J, with 12 bases in between. Germline V CDR1 and CDR2: SGHRS, YFSETQ. The CDR3 has 15 residues. The CDR3 protein is CASSLESGQADTQYF. CDR3 sequence (DNA): TGCGCCAGCAGCTTGGAATCAGGGCAGGCAGATACGCAGTATTTT.

The chain has TRBV12-3 or TRBV12-4 and TRBJ1-1, with D tentatively TRBD1 (5 bases). V dropped 3 bases and J dropped 5 bases, with 10 bases sitting between them. This CDR3 comprises 13 residues. The CDR3 spells CASSLSGGTEAFF. The CDR3 DNA follows: TGTGCCAGCAGTTTGAGCGGGGGAACTGAAGCTTTCTTT.

This chain connects TRBV2 to TRBJ2-5, with D possibly being TRBD2 (7 bases). Trimming removed 0 bases from V and 5 bases from J, with 16 bases in between. There are 16 residues in the CDR3. Germline values: CDR1 SNHLY, CDR2 FYNNEI. The CDR3 loop is CASSEALGGRRETQYF. The CDR3 DNA sequence: TGTGCCAGCAGTGAAGCTCTCGGGGGGCGCAGGGAGACCCAGTACTTC.

This chain joins TRBV6-6 and TRBJ1-2; 8 bases map to TRBD1. CDR3 length: 15 residues. V shed 2 bases, J shed 8 bases, and the junction held 10 bases outside the gene matches. Germline values: CDR1 MNHNY, CDR2 SVGAGI (reference sequence). CDR3 residues: CASSYAYGQGAGYTF. DNA for the CDR3: TGTGCCAGCAGTTACGCCTATGGGCAGGGGGCAGGCTACACCTTC.

The gene calls are TRBV18 and TRBJ2-6; D possibly corresponds to TRBD2 (6 bases). CDR3 length equals 18 residues. Germline values: CDR1 KGHSH, CDR2 LQKENI. V was clipped by 3 bases and J by 0 bases, with 15 bases between them. The CDR3 nucleotides read TGTGCCAGCTCACCGTCCGGGACTGGGACCTCTGGGGCCAACGTCCTGACTTTC. Its protein is CASSPSGTGTSGANVLTF.

This clone was seen just once. This chain links TRBV7-2 with TRBJ2-7; 9 nucleotides align to TRBD1. V dropped 2 bases and J dropped 4; count of bases not matched to a gene: 9. The CDR3 contains 16 residues. In germline, CDR1 is SGHTA, CDR2 FQGNSA. This chain's CDR3 is CASSLLQGAGGYEQYF. DNA for the CDR3: TGTGCCAGCAGCTTACTACAGGGGGCAGGGGGATACGAGCAGTACTTC.

DNA of the CDR3: TGTGCCAGCACACGGGGGACCCAAGAGACCCAGTACTTC. Protein product: CASTRGTQETQYF. V gene TRBV9 combines with J gene TRBJ2-5; D might be TRBD2 (6 bases). Trimming took off 6 bases at V and 1 base at J, with 10 bases between the two ends. Germline V lookup: CDR1 SGDLS, CDR2 YYNGEE. The CDR3 loop spans 13 amino acids.